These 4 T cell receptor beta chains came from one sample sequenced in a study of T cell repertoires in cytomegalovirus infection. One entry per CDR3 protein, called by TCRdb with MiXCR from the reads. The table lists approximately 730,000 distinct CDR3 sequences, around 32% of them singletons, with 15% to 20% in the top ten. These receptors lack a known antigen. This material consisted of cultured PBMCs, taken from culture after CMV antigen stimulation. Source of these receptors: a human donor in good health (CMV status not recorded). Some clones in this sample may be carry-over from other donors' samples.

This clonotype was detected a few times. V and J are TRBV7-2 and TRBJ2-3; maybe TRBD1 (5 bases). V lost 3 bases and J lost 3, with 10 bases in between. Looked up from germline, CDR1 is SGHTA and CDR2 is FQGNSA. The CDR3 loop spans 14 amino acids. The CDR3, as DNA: TGTGCCAGCAGCTTTCCAGGGTGGACAGATACGCAGTATTTT. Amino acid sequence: CASSFPGWTDTQYF.

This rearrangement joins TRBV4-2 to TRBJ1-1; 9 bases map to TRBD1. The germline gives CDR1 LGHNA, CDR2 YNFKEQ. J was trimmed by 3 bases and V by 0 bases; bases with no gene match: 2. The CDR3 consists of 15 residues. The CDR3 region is CASSQDGTGYTEAFF. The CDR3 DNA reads TGTGCCAGCAGCCAAGATGGGACAGGGTACACTGAAGCTTTCTTT.

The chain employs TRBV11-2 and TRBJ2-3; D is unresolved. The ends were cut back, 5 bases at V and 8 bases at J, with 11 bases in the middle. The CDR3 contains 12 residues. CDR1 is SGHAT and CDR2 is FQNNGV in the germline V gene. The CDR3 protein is CASSRLRATQYF. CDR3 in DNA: TGTGCCAGCAGCCGCCTTAGGGCTACGCAGTATTTT.

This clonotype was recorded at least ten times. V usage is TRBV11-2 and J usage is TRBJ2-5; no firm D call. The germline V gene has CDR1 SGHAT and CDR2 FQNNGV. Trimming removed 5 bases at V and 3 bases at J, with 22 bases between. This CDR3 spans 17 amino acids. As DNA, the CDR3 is TGTGCCAGCAGCGTCCTCCCAATTGATAGGTCGGAAGAGACCCAGTACTTC. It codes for CASSVLPIDRSEETQYF.